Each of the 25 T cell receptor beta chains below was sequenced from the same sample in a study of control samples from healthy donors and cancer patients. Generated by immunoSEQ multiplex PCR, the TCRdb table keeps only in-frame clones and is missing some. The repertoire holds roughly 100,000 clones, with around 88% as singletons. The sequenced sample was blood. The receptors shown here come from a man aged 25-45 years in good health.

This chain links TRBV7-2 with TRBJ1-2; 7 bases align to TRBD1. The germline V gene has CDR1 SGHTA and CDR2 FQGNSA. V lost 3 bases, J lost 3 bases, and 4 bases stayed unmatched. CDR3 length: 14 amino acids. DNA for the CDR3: TGTGCCAGCAGCTTTCCGGGACAGCACTATGGCTACACCTTC. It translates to CASSFPGQHYGYTF.

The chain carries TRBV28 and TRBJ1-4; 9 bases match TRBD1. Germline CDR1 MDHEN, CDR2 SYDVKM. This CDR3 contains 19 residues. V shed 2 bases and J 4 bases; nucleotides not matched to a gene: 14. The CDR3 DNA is TGTGCCAGCAGTTTAATATTAGGGACAGGGTCGGGTAATAATGAAAAACTGTTTTTT. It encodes CASSLILGTGSGNNEKLFF.

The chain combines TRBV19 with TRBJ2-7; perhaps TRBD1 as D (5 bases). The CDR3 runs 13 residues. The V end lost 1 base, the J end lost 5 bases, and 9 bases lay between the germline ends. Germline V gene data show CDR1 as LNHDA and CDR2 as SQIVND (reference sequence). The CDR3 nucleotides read TGTGCCAGTAGTATAGCCCCAGGGCACGAGCAGTACTTC. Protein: CASSIAPGHEQYF.

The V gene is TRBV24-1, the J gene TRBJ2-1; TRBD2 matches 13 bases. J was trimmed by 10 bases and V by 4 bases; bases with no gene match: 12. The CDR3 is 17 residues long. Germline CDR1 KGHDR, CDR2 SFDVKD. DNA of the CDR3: TGTGCCACCAGTGACCCACACGGACTAGCGGGAGTCAAAGAGCAGTTCTTC. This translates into CATSDPHGLAGVKEQFF.

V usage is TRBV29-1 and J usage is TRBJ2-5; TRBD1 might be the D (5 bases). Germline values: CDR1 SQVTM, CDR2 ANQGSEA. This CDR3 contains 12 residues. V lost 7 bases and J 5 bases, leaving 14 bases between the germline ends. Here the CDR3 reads CSGGEGAETQYF. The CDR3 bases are TGCAGCGGAGGAGAAGGGGCGGAGACCCAGTACTTC.

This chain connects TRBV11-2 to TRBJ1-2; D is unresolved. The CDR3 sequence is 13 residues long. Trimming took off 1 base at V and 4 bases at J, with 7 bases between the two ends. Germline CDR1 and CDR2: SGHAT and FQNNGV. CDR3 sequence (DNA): TGTGCCAGCAGCTTAGGGCGGGTCTATGGCTACACCTTC. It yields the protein CASSLGRVYGYTF.

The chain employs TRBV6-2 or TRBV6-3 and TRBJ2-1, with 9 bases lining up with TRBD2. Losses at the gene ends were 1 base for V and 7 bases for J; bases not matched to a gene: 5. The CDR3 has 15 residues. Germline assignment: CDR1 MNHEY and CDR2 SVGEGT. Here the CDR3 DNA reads TGTGCCAGCAGTTACTTAGCGGGAGTAGGAAATGAGCAGTTCTTC. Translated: CASSYLAGVGNEQFF.

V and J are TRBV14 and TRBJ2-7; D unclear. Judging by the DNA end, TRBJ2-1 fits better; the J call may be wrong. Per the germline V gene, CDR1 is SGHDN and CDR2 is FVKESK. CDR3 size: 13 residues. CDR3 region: CASSHPSANEQFF. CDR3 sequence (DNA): TGTGCCAGCAGCCACCCCAGCGCCAATGAGCAGTTCTTC.

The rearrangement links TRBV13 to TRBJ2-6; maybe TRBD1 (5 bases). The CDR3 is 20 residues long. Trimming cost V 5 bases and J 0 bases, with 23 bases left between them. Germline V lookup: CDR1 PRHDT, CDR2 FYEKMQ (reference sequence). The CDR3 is CASSANGWGRNFSGANVLTF. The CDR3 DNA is TGTGCCAGCAGCGCCAATGGGTGGGGCCGCAACTTCTCTGGGGCCAACGTCCTGACTTTC.

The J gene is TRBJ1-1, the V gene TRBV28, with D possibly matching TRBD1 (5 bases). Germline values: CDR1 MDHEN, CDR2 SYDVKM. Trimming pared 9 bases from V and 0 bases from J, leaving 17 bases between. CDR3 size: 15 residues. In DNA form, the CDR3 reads TGTGCCAGTACGTTGCAGGCGGACATGAACACTGAAGCTTTCTTT. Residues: CASTLQADMNTEAFF. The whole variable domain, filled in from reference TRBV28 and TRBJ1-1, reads DVKVTQSSRYLVKRTGEKVFLECVQDMDHENMFWYRQDPGLGLRLIYFSYDVKMKEKGDIPEGYSVSREKKERFSLILESASTNQTSMYLCASTLQADMNTEAFFGQGTRLTVV.

The CDR3 DNA reads TGTGCCTGGAGTGAAGGGACCCCCACCAATGAGCAGTTCTTC. Encoded protein: CAWSEGTPTNEQFF. The chain joins TRBV30 to TRBJ2-1; D may match TRBD1 or TRBD2 (5 bases each). The CDR3 has 14 residues. Trimming took off 1 base at V and 6 bases at J, with 13 bases between the two ends. Germline V gene data show CDR1 as GTSNPN and CDR2 as SVGIG (reference sequence).

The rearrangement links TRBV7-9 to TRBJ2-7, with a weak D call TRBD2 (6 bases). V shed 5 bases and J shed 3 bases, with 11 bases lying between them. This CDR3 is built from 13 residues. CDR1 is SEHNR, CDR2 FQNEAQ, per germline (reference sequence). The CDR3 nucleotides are TGTGCCAGCAGCAAGGGACTGGTCTACGAGCAGTACTTC. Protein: CASSKGLVYEQYF.

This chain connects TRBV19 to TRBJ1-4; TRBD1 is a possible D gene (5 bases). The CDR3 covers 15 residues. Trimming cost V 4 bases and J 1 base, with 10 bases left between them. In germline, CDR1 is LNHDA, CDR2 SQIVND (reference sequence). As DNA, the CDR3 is TGTGCCAGTAGTACAGGGAGGATAACTAATGAAAAACTGTTTTTT. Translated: CASSTGRITNEKLFF.

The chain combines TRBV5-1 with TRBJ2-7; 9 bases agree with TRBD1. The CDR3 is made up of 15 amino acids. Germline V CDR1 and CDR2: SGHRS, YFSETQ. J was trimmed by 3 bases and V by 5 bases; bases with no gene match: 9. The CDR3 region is CASSTWGQGYYEQYF. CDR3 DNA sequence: TGCGCCAGCAGTACGTGGGGACAGGGTTACTACGAGCAGTACTTC.

The CDR3 spells CASSLLRGGENEQFF. The CDR3 DNA is TGTGCCAGCAGCTTACTTCGGGGCGGGGAGAATGAGCAGTTCTTC. This chain joins TRBV7-9 and TRBJ2-1; D might be TRBD2 (6 bases). V lost 2 bases, J lost 7 bases, and 15 bases lay in between. Germline V gene data show CDR1 as SEHNR and CDR2 as FQNEAQ (reference sequence). This CDR3 comprises 15 residues. Variable domain in full (rest from reference TRBV7-9 and TRBJ2-1): DTGVSQNPRHKITKRGQNVTFRCDPISEHNRLYWYRQTLGQGPEFLTYFQNEAQLEKSRLLSDRFSAERPKGSFSTLEIQRTEQGDSAMYLCASSLLRGGENEQFFGPGTRLTVL.

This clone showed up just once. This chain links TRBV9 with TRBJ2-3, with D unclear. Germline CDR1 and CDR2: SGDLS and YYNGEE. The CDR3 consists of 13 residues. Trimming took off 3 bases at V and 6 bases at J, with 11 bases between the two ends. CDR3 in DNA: TGTGCCAGCAGCGCAGCCCCCCTGGATACGCAGTATTTT. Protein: CASSAAPLDTQYF.

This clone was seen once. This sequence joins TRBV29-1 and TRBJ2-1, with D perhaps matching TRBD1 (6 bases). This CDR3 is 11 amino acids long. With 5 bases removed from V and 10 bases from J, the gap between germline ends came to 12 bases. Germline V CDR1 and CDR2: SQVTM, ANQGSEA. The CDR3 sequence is CSVPYGTEQFF. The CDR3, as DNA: TGCAGCGTTCCTTACGGGACAGAGCAGTTCTTC.

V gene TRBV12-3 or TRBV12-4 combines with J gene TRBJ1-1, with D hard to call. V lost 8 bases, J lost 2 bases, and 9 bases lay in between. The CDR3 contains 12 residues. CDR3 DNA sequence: TGTGCCAGCTCTGGGAGTAACACTGAAGCTTTCTTT. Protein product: CASSGSNTEAFF.

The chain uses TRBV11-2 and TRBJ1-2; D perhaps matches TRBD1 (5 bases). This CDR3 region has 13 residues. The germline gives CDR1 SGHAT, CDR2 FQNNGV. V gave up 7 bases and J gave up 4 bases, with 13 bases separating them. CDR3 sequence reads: CASTADRFYGYTF. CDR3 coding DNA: TGTGCCAGCACCGCAGACAGATTCTATGGCTACACCTTC.

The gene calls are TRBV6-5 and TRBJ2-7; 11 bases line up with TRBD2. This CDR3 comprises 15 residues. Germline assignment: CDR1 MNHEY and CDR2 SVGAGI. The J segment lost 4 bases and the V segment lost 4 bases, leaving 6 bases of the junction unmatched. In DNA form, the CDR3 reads TGTGCCAGCAGTTTTGGGGGACTAGCGGCTTACGAGCAGTACTTC. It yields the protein CASSFGGLAAYEQYF.

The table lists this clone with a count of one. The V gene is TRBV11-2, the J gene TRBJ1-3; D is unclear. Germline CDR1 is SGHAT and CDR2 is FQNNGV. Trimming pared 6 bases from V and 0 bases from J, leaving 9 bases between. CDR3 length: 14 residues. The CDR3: CASSSSVSGNTIYF. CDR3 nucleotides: TGTGCCAGCAGTTCGAGTGTCTCTGGAAACACCATATATTTT.

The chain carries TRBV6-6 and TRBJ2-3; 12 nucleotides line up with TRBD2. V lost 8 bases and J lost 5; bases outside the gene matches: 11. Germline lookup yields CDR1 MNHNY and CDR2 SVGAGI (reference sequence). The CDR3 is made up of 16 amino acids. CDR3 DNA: TGTGCCAGCGGGGAAGGGACTAGCGGGCGAGAAGATACGCAGTATTTT. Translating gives CASGEGTSGREDTQYF.

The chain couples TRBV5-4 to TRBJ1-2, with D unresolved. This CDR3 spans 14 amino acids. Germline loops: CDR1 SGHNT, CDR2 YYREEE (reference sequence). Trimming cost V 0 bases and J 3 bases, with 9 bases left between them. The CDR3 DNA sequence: TGTGCCAGCAGCTTGGAAGGCGGTGACTATGGCTACACCTTC. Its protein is CASSLEGGDYGYTF.

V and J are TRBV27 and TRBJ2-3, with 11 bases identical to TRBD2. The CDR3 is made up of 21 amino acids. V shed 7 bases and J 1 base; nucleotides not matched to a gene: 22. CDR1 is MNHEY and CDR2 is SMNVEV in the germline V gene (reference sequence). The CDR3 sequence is CASKSLGGGTSGRGGTDTQYF. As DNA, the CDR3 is TGTGCCAGCAAATCCTTGGGCGGCGGAACTAGCGGGAGAGGTGGCACAGATACGCAGTATTTT.

The CDR3 nucleotides read TGTGCCAGCAGGGGACAGGGTTTCTACGAGCAGTACTTC. Its translation is CASRGQGFYEQYF. The V call is TRBV2, the J call TRBJ2-7; 9 bases map to TRBD1. Germline CDR1 is SNHLY and CDR2 is FYNNEI. V lost 6 bases and J lost 3; bases outside the gene matches: 3. This CDR3 is built from 13 residues.